A selection of T cell receptor beta chains follows, all from one sample in a study of cytomegalovirus exposure and HLA in healthy donors. Data came from immunoSEQ multiplex PCR; TCRdb stores just in-frame clones and leaves some out. Found here are around 130,000 clones, about 8.5% of them singletons; the top ten hold less than 7%. Sample: PBMCs. Every receptor here comes from a man aged 40-49 years in good health and CMV-seronegative. CDR3s include the opening cysteine and the closing phenylalanine or tryptophan.

>TRBJ1-6|TRBV5-4
CASRTDNSPLHF
>TRBJ2-7|TRBV6-4
CASSDSAGTPYEQYF
>TRBJ2-2|TRBV27
CASSPRQGNTGELFF
>TRBJ2-5|TRBV18
CASSPQGGQETQYF
>TRBJ2-3|TRBV9
CASSGTSGGWDTQYF
>TRBJ2-5|TRBV6-5
CASSPLVAGVETQYF
>TRBJ2-5|TRBV7-7
CASSQTTRGQETQYF
>TRBJ2-7|TRBV7-9
CASSGRDRESEQYF
>.|TRBV6-1
CASRGRDNYEQYF
>TRBJ2-1|TRBV5-1
CASGTNVVSYNEQFF
>TRBJ1-5|TRBV19
CASSPTGGNQPQHF
>TRBJ2-2|TRBV5-5
CASSFAGGPGELFF
>TRBJ2-3|TRBV29-1
CSVVFSGRGSADTQYF
>TRBJ2-7|TRBV27
CASRLAGGRYEQYF
>TRBJ2-4|TRBV27
CASRDRQGLAKNIQYF
>TRBJ2-7|TRBV6-5
CASSLESGGSYEQYF
>TRBJ2-7|TRBV10-2
CASRIPGGPYEQYF
>TRBJ2-2|TRBV27
CASMTLNTGELFF
>TRBJ2-5|TRBV11-2
CASSPGLAVETQYF
>TRBJ1-2|TRBV30
CAWKTGGRMGYTF
>TRBJ2-3|TRBV13
CASSPRGGGSNTQYF
>TRBJ1-5|TRBV19
CASRVGNQPQHF
>TRBJ1-1|TRBV6-6
CASRRKMTGKTEAFF
>TRBJ2-3|TRBV5-1
CASNPSKGGGQPDTQYF
>TRBJ1-2|TRBV6-6
CASSYHTQSYGYTF
>TRBJ1-2|TRBV18
CASSPPGTGGIGYGYTF
>TRBJ2-2|TRBV4-1
CASSQDGGPGELFF
>TRBJ2-5|TRBV29-1
CSVEGLMIAGGRETQYF
>TRBJ1-1|TRBV15
CATSRGRRGVNTEAFF
>TRBJ1-1|TRBV10-3
CAISRDWNTEAFF
>TRBJ2-5|TRBV5-1
CASSLGPKGAPETQYF
>TRBJ1-3|TRBV27
CASSPQGFTGNTIYF
>TRBJ2-2|TRBV19
CASTQTSGGPNTGELFF
>TRBJ1-2|TRBV4-2
CASSQSDRGPYGYTF
>TRBJ2-7|TRBV29-1
CSVETSGVLYEQYF
>TRBJ1-5|TRBV4-1
CASSLRQGANQPQHF
>TRBJ2-5|TRBV5-5
CASSLIPRQGEETQYF
>TRBJ2-7|TRBV28
CASSLSAPGYEQYF
>TRBJ2-7|TRBV9
CASSVLAGDLEQYF
>TRBJ2-4|TRBV7-9
CASSLGAGLGKNIQYF
>TRBJ2-3|TRBV9
CASSVETSEHTQYF
>TRBJ2-1|TRBV18
CASSPPGLAGVEQFF
>TRBJ2-1|TRBV7-8
CASSRSGGYNEQFF
>TRBJ2-6|TRBV5-6
CASKGGAGANVLTF
>TRBJ1-3|TRBV5-4
CASSLDDRAGNTIYF
>TRBJ1-2|TRBV11-2
CASSALTGPNYGYTF
>TRBJ1-5|TRBV28
CAGGRENDQPQHF
>TRBJ2-1|TRBV13
CASSLEQGGEQFF
>TRBJ2-1|TRBV5-4
CASSWGSGTSGRNEQFF
>TRBJ2-7|TRBV5-1
CASSLTGEPYEQYF
>TRBJ2-3|TRBV7-9
CASSRGTDTQYF